This T cell receptor beta chain was observed in a study of cytomegalovirus exposure and HLA in healthy donors. The PCR employed 60 Vbeta primers together with 13 Jbeta primers. Per the original methods: In a later analysis, around 12 million of about 80 million unique beta chains occurred in at least two donors. Sequencing was performed with immunoSEQ multiplex PCR; in TCRdb, only in-frame clones are kept and a portion is missing. That table gives V, J and clone size, and the DNA gave D and trimming. The sample totals 150,000 to 200,000 clones; its top ten clones hold approximately 0.74%. From germline, CDR1 is LGHNA and CDR2 YSLEER. V was cut by 1 base and J by 0 bases, with 11 bases left in between. The CDR3 extends over 16 amino acids. As for this clone: Its antigen is currently unknown.

Study-level points and caveats: TCR beta chain V- and J-gene trimming was linked, in a later analysis, to a missense variant in DCLRE1C. When a later analysis was performed, an Asian-associated ancestry cluster reportedly had fewer N-insertions than the roughly 730-donor mean.

The TCR originated in a boy aged 5-17 years in good health and CMV-seronegative. The chain employs TRBV4-3 and TRBJ2-3; tentatively, D is TRBD2 (6 bases). The specimen sequenced was PBMCs. This chain's CDR3 is CASSQGFGLSTDTQYF. The CDR3 DNA reads as TGCGCCAGCAGCCAAGGGTTCGGACTAAGCACAGATACGCAGTATTTT.